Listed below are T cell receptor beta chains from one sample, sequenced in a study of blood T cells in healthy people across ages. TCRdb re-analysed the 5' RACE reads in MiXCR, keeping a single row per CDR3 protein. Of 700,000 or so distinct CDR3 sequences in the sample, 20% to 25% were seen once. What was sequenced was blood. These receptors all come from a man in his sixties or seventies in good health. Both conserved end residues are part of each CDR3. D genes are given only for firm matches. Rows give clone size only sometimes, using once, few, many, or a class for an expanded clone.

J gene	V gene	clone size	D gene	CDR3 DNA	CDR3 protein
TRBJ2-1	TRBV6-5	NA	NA	TGTGCCAGCAGATTGGCTCACTCCTACAATGAGCAGTTCTTC	CASRLAHSYNEQFF
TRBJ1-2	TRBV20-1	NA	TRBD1	TGCAGTGCTAGAGATATGCGCCCCGCTGGACAGGACAGCTATGGCTACACCTTC	CSARDMRPAGQDSYGYTF
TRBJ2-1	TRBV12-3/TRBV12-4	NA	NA	TGTGCCAGCAGTGAAATAATAGGCGGTTCCGATTACAATGAGCAGTTCTTC	CASSEIIGGSDYNEQFF
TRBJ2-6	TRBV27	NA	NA	TGTGCCAGCAGTTATCAGCCCTCTGGGGCCAACGTCCCGACTTTC	CASSYQPSGANVPTF
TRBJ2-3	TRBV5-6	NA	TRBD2	TGTGCCAGCAGCTTGCGGACTAGCGGGGGAGATACGCAGTATTTT	CASSLRTSGGDTQYF
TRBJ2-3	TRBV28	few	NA	TGTGCCAGCAGTTTCGGGGGGCTTAGCACAGATACGCAGTATTTT	CASSFGGLSTDTQYF
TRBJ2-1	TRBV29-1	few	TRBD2	TGCAGCGTTGGGACTAGCGGGAGTTCGGGTGAGCAGTTCTTC	CSVGTSGSSGEQFF
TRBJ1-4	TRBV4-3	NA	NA	TGCGCCAGCAGCCAAGATCGTATCCAAAGGGGATTTGAAAAACTGTTTTTT	CASSQDRIQRGFEKLFF
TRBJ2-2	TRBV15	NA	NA	TGTGCCACCAGCAGAGATTCAGGGCGGTCCGGGGAGCTGTTTTTT	CATSRDSGRSGELFF
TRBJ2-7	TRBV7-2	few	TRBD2	TGTGCCAGCAGCGCCCGCGGGGGTTACAGCTCCTACGAGCAGTACTTC	CASSARGGYSSYEQYF
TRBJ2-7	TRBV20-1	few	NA	TGCAGTCTTTACGGGGGCCCAGGGATGGGCTACGAGCAGTACTTC	CSLYGGPGMGYEQYF
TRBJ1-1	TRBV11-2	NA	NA	TGTGCCAGCAGCTTAGAAAGGGGTGGGAACACTGAAGCTTTCTTT	CASSLERGGNTEAFF
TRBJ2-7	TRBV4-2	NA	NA	TGTTCCAGCAGCCAAGATCCACGGCCCCTCAACTACGAGCAGTACTTC	CSSSQDPRPLNYEQYF
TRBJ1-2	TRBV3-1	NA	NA	TGTGCCAGCAGCCCGGACAACGTCGGCTACACCTTC	CASSPDNVGYTF
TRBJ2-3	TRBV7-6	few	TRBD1	TGTGCCAGCAGCTTGGGCGGGACAGGGGTTCTAGGGGATACGCAGTATTTT	CASSLGGTGVLGDTQYF
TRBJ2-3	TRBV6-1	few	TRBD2	TGTGCCAGCAGGCGAGCGGGGGGAAGCACAGATACGCAGTATTTT	CASRRAGGSTDTQYF
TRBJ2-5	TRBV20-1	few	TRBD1	TGCAGTGCTAGAGTAGGGGACAGGCCAAAAGAGACCCAGTACTTC	CSARVGDRPKETQYF
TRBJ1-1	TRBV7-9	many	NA	TGTGCCAGCAGCCGCCCTGGGGGGAACACTGAAGCTTTCTTT	CASSRPGGNTEAFF
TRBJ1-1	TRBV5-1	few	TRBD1	TGCGCCAGCAGCCCATCGGGGGACAGGGTGACTGAAGCTTTCTTT	CASSPSGDRVTEAFF
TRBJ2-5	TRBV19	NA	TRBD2	TGTGCCAGTAGTTCCGAGGGAGGGTACCAAGAGACCCAGTACTTC	CASSSEGGYQETQYF
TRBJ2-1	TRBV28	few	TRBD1	TGTGCCAGCAGTCCACAGGGGCGACTTGAGCAGTTCTTC	CASSPQGRLEQFF
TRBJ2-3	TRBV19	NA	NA	TGTGCCAGTAGGCGGAGGCAGGGCACAGATACGCAGTATTTT	CASRRRQGTDTQYF
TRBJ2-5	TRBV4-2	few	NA	TGTGCCAGCAGCCAAGTCGATGGCCAAGAGACCCAGTACTTC	CASSQVDGQETQYF
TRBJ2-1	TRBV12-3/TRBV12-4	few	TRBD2	TGTGCCAGCAGCCCACGGGGACTAGCGGGGGGGAGCTTCTACAATGAGCAGTTCTTC	CASSPRGLAGGSFYNEQFF
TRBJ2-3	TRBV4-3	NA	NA	TGCGCCAGCAGCCAAGACGGGACGGGTGCAGATACGCAGTATTTT	CASSQDGTGADTQYF
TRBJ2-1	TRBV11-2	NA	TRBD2	TGTGCCAGCAGGTCCTCGGGACTAGTGTTTCGGAATGAGCAGTTCTTC	CASRSSGLVFRNEQFF
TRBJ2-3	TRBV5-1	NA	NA	TGCGCCAGCAGCTTGGTGCGGATGTCTAGCACAGATACGCAGTATTTT	CASSLVRMSSTDTQYF
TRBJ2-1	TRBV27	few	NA	TGTGCCAGCAGTGCTCCGAGGAATGAGCAGTTCTTC	CASSAPRNEQFF
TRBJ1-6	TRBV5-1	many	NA	TGCGCCAGCAGTGTGGTGGCCGGGGATTCACCCCTCCACTTT	CASSVVAGDSPLHF
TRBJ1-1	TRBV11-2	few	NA	TGTGCCAGCAGCTTAGACAGGGTGGCTGAAGCTTTCTTT	CASSLDRVAEAFF
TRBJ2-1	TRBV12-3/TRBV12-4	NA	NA	TGTGCCAGCAGTTTTCAGGGGATGGGAGGCAATGAGCAGTTCTTC	CASSFQGMGGNEQFF
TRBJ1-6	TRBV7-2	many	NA	TGTGCCAGCAGCTTAAGTCCTGGGGGTAGTTACTCACCCCTCCACTTT	CASSLSPGGSYSPLHF
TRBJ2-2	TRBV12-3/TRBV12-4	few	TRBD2	TGTGCCAGCCAACTGGGACTAGCGGGGACCGGGGAGCTGTTTTTT	CASQLGLAGTGELFF
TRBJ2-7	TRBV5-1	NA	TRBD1	TGCGCCAGCAGCGGGGGACAGCTAGGACTCTCCTACGAGCAGTACTTC	CASSGGQLGLSYEQYF
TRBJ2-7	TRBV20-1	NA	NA	TGCAGTGCTAGCGACAGCGCCCACGAGCAGTACTTC	CSASDSAHEQYF
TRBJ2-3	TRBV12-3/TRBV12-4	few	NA	TGTGCCAGCGCAACAGATACGCAGTATTTT	CASATDTQYF
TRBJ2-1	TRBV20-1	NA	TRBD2	TGCAGTGCTAGTAGGCGCCGGGGGACTAGCGGGAGTTCTGGGAATGAGCAGTTCTTC	CSASRRRGTSGSSGNEQFF
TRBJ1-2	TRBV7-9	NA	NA	TGTGCCAGCAGCTTAGAGGTCCTCTATGGCTACACCTTC	CASSLEVLYGYTF
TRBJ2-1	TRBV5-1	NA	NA	TGCGCCAGCAGCTTGGGTCAACCGGGACTCAAGGTTGATGAGCAGTTCTTC	CASSLGQPGLKVDEQFF
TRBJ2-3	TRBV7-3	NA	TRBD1	TGTGCCAGCAGCGCGCACAGGGGGAAAACAGATACGCAGTATTTT	CASSAHRGKTDTQYF
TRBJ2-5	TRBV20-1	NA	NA	TGCAGTGCTGGCCGGGACTCGGGAGCAGAGACCCAGTACTTC	CSAGRDSGAETQYF
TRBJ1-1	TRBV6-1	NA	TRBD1	TGTGCCAGCAGTGACTCCAGGGGACAGGGGACTGAAGCTTTCTTT	CASSDSRGQGTEAFF
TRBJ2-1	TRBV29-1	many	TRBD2	TGCAGCGTTCCCCGGACTATAGCGGGAGGGATCTCCTACAATGAGCAGTTCTTC	CSVPRTIAGGISYNEQFF
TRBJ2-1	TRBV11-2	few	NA	TGTGCCAGCAGCTTCGTTAGGGGCGCTTTCAATGAGCAGTTCTTC	CASSFVRGAFNEQFF
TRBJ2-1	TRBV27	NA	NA	TGTGCCAGCAGGGTTGATGGCAGGGCCCTTTCCTACAATGAGCAGTTCTTC	CASRVDGRALSYNEQFF
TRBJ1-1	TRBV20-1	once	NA	TGCAGTGCTAGACAGGATGAAGCTTTCTTT	CSARQDEAFF
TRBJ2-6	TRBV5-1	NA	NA	TGCGCCAGCAGCTCCCGCTCTGGGGCCAACGTCCTGACTTTC	CASSSRSGANVLTF
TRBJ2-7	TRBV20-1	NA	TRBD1	TGCAGTGCTAGTTACTCGGGACAGGGTGGAAACGAGCAGTACTTC	CSASYSGQGGNEQYF
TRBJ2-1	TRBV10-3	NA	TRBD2	TGTGCCATCAGTGAGTCGGAGGCACTAGCGGGAGAGGATGAGCAGTTCTTC	CAISESEALAGEDEQFF
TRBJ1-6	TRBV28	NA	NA	TGTGCCAGCAGTTTGCCGGTCCCGCGGGCCCTCCACTTT	CASSLPVPRALHF
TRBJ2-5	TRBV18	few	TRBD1	TGTGCCAGCTCACCAAAGGGACAGGCCTTGAAGGAGACCCAGTACTTC	CASSPKGQALKETQYF
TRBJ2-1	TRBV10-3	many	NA	TGTGCCATCAGTGAGTCCCCTAGAGGGGGATCCTACAATGAGCAGTTCTTC	CAISESPRGGSYNEQFF
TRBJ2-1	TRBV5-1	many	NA	TGCGCCAGCAGCTTAGACTGGAGCTCCTACAATGAGCAGTTCTTC	CASSLDWSSYNEQFF
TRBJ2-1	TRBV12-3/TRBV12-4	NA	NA	TGTGCCAGCGGACTTGGGGGGCCGAACAATGAGCAGTTCTTC	CASGLGGPNNEQFF
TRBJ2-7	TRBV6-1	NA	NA	TGTGCCAGCAGTTCTCACAGGGTTAATGGAGCTAACGAGCAGTACTTC	CASSSHRVNGANEQYF
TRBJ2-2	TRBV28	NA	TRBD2	TGTGCCAGCAGTTGGCGACTAGCTGGGAACACCGGGGAGCTGTTTTTT	CASSWRLAGNTGELFF
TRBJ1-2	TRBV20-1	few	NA	TGCAGTGTCAGCCAACGGGTAAACTATGGCTACACCTTC	CSVSQRVNYGYTF
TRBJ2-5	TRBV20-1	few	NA	TGCAGTGCTAGGTCCGTCGAAGAGACCCCGTACTTC	CSARSVEETPYF
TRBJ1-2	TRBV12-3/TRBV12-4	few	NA	TGTGCCAGCCGGGGGGGGGGCTTTGACTATGGCTACACCTTC	CASRGGGFDYGYTF